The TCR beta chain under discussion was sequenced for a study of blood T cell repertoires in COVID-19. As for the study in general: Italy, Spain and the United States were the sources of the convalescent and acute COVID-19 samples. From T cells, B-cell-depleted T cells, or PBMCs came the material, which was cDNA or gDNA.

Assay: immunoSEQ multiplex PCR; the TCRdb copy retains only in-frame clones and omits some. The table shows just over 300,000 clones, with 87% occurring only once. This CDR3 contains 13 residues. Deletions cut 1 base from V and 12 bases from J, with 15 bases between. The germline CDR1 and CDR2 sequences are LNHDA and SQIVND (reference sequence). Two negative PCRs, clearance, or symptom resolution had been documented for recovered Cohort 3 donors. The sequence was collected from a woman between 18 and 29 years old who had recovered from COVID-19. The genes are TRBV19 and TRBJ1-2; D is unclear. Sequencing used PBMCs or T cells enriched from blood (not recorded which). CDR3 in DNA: TGTGCCAGTAGTATAGGAGCTAGGAGAGAAAACACCTTC. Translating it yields CASSIGARRENTF.